The following is a T cell receptor (beta chain) sequence with its context. This sample was taken from a study of shared T cell receptors in the human thymus. Libraries were prepared by immunoSEQ multiplex PCR; TCRdb keeps only in-frame clonotypes and omits some of them. Of some 700,000 clones in the sample, roughly 90% were seen once. The V and J ends lost 2 bases and 3 bases, in that order; junction bases with no gene match: 14. Germline assignment: CDR1 SGHTA and CDR2 FQGNSA. CDR3 length: 18 amino acids. This same sample was also part of a study on human thymus T cells.

The sequence was obtained from a boy younger than two with a congenital heart defect. What was sequenced was thymocytes. The rearrangement links TRBV7-2 to TRBJ2-7, with 9 bases that match TRBD2. For the CDR3, the DNA is TGTGCCAGCAGCTTATCGGCGGGAGGGCGATTAAACCTCTACGAGCAGTACTTC. Protein sequence: CASSLSAGGRLNLYEQYF.